This T cell receptor (beta chain) was documented in a study of T cell responses to AZD1222 COVID-19 vaccine. General study findings and limits: At 160-218 and 743-854, vaccine-associated CD4 TCRs were dominant, and they spanned spike. Spike-specific TCR depth and breadth grew after two AZD1222 doses. Just 6 or 7 AZD1222 recipients were seropositive at baseline. Donor demographics were predominantly white British with a female majority; clonal diversity may be underestimated.

On this clone: No antigen is known for it.

Assay used: immunoSEQ multiplex PCR; TCRdb lists only in-frame clones, some missing. The data show roughly 99,000 clones, 85% to 95% seen once. V shed 4 bases and J shed 6 bases, with 15 bases lying between them. The CDR3 length is 15 residues. From germline, CDR1 is LNHDA and CDR2 SQIVND (reference sequence). The input for sequencing was peripheral blood, taken 28 days after the second AZD1222 dose. The sequence was collected from an adult who received the AZD1222 COVID-19 vaccine. J is TRBJ1-4 and V is TRBV19; possibly TRBD1 for D (5 bases). CDR3 in DNA: TGTGCCAGTAGTAACCCGACAGCCTCTTATGAAAAACTGTTTTTT. It is translated as CASSNPTASYEKLFF. Together with reference TRBV19 and TRBJ1-4, the CDR3 gives the full variable domain: DGGITQSPKYLFRKEGQNVTLSCEQNLNHDAMYWYRQDPGQGLRLIYYSQIVNDFQKGDIAEGYSVSREKKESFPLTVTSAQKNPTAFYLCASSNPTASYEKLFFGSGTQLSVL.